This T cell receptor (beta chain) was retrieved from a study of T cell responses to AZD1222 COVID-19 vaccine. Study conclusions and caveats: Seropositive status at baseline applied to only five or six AZD1222 recipients.

Turning to this clone: The antigen remains unidentified.

Clones were read by immunoSEQ multiplex PCR, and TCRdb kept only the in-frame ones, dropping some. This repertoire shows some 80,000 clones, approximately 89% found once; its top ten account for 10%. The ends were cut back, 4 bases at V and 4 bases at J, with 14 bases in the middle. This CDR3 region has 14 residues. The germline CDR1 and CDR2 sequences are SGHNT and YYREEE (reference sequence). Sequenced here: peripheral blood, sampled 28 days after the second dose of the MenACWY control vaccine. This sequence joins TRBV5-4 and TRBJ1-2, with TRBD1 as a possible D gene (6 bases). The clonotype originates from an adult who received the MenACWY meningococcal vaccine as a control. The CDR3 nucleotides are TGTGCCAGCAGCCCACCAGGACAGATCTATGGCTACACCTTC. Its protein is CASSPPGQIYGYTF. Based on the CDR3 plus reference TRBV5-4 and TRBJ1-2, the full variable domain is ETGVTQSPTHLIKTRGQQVTLRCSSQSGHNTVSWYQQALGQGPQFIFQYYREEENGRGNFPPRFSGLQFPNYSSELNVNALELDDSALYLCASSPPGQIYGYTFGSGTRLTVV.